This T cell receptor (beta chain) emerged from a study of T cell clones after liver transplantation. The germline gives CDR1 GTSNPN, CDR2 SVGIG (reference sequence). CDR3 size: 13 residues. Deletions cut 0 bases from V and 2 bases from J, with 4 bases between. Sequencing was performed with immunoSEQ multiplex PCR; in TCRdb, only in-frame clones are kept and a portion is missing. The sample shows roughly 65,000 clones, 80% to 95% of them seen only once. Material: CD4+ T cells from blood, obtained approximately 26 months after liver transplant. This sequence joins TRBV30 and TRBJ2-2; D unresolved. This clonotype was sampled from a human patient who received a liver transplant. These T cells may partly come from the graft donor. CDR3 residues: CAWSVLNTGELFF. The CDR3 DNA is TGTGCCTGGAGTGTCCTAAACACCGGGGAGCTGTTTTTT.